Below, 7 T cell receptor beta chains from the same sample are listed, as sequenced in a study of regulatory T cells in long-lasting Graves disease. Combining iRepertoire HTBI primers with Arm-PCR of CDR3 regions, the authors built TCR beta libraries. TCRdb re-analysed the multiplex PCR reads in MiXCR, keeping a single row per CDR3 protein. The sample carries 650,000 to 700,000 distinct CDR3 sequences, 30% recorded once. Described time point: persistent/refractory GD, antithyroid drugs over 5 years with positive TRAb. After RNA was extracted from PBMCs, the TCR library was made from it. The material was peripheral blood mononuclear cells (PBMCs), obtained when the disease was refractory, from a patient treated with antithyroid drugs. All receptors come from a female donor with Graves disease.

This clonotype was observed a handful of times. The chain recombines TRBV12-3 or TRBV12-4 with TRBJ1-6; a weak D match, TRBD1 (6 bases). V was clipped by 2 bases and J by 3 bases, with 14 bases between them. The CDR3 spans 17 residues. CDR3 residues: CASSLYSRGGYNSPLHF. The DNA for the CDR3 is TGTGCCAGCAGTTTATATAGCAGGGGCGGCTATAATTCACCCCTCCACTTT.

This clonotype was counted only a few times. The chain has TRBV13 and TRBJ1-1, with D possibly TRBD1 on 5 matching bases. The CDR3 spans 17 residues. Trimming shortened V by 2 bases and J by 0 bases, and 16 bases separated the two germline ends. From germline, CDR1 is PRHDT and CDR2 FYEKMQ (reference sequence). CDR3 nucleotides: TGTGCCAGCAGCTTAAGTCACAGGAGAATCATGAACACTGAAGCTTTCTTT. It translates to CASSLSHRRIMNTEAFF.

The genes are TRBV29-1 and TRBJ1-1, with 10 bases fitting TRBD1. V gave up 7 bases and J gave up 4 bases; unmatched junction bases: 9. The germline V gene has CDR1 SQVTM and CDR2 ANQGSEA. The CDR3 runs 14 residues. The CDR3 DNA sequence: TGCAGCGCAGGGACAGGGGAGGTCGGCACTGAAGCTTTCTTT. As protein: CSAGTGEVGTEAFF.

This clonotype was found a few times. The V call is TRBV6-1, the J call TRBJ1-1; D perhaps matches TRBD1 (5 bases). CDR3 length: 14 amino acids. V lost 6 bases to trimming and J lost 4 bases, with 15 bases between them. The V gene's germline CDR1 is MNHNS and CDR2 SASEGT. The CDR3, as DNA: TGTGCCAGCAGATCCAGGGAGTTGGGCACTGAAGCTTTCTTT. The encoded protein is CASRSRELGTEAFF.

The chain couples TRBV12-3 or TRBV12-4 to TRBJ2-7; the match to TRBD1 covers 7 bases. The trim removed 5 bases at V and 1 base at J, leaving 5 bases unmatched. CDR3 length: 14 amino acids. In nucleotides, the CDR3 is TGTGCCAGCAGTCCACAGGGGCGATCCTACGAGCAGTACTTC. Amino acids: CASSPQGRSYEQYF.

The genes are TRBV19 and TRBJ2-5; D call uncertain. The CDR3 loop spans 13 amino acids. Germline V gene data show CDR1 as LNHDA and CDR2 as SQIVND (reference sequence). V lost 1 base and J 1 base, leaving 4 bases between the germline ends. The chain's CDR3 is CASSIVGQETQYF. The CDR3 DNA reads TGTGCCAGTAGTATAGTCGGCCAAGAGACCCAGTACTTC.

The chain combines TRBV19 with TRBJ2-1, with D maybe TRBD2 (6 bases). Germline V gene data show CDR1 as LNHDA and CDR2 as SQIVND (reference sequence). The CDR3 is 15 amino acids. V was shortened by 7 bases and J by 2 bases, with 15 bases between the two germline ends. The DNA for the CDR3 is TGTGCCAGTACCAAAGAGGGCGGGGCCTACAATGAGCAGTTCTTC. The encoded protein is CASTKEGGAYNEQFF.